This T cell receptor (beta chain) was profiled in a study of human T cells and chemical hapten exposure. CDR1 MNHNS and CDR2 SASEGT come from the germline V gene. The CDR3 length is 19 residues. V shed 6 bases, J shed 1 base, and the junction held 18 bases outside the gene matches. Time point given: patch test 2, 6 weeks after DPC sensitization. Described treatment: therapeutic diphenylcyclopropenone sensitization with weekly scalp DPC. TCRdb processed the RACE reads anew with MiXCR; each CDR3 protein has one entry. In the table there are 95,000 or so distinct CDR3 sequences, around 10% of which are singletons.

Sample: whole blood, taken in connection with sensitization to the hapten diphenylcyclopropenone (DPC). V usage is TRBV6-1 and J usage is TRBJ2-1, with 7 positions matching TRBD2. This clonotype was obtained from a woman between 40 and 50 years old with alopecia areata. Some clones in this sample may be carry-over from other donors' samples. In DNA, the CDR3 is TGTGCCAGCAGGGAGCCCGCCTGGGGTAAAGCGGGGTCCTACAATGAGCAGTTCTTC. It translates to CASREPAWGKAGSYNEQFF.